This TCR beta chain was observed in a study of T cells in Graves' hyperthyroidism and ophthalmopathy. Patients aged 18 to 65 had newly diagnosed hyperthyroidism that had lasted under 2 months. Uncontrolled infection, other autoimmune disease, pregnancy or lactation barred patients from enrollment. This clonotype was detected many times. The source material, RNA transcripts, was used to amplify TCR beta CDR3 regions. A first-round RT-PCR of the TCR CDR3 used the HTBI primer set. TCRdb ran MiXCR on the multiplex PCR reads and lists one entry per CDR3 protein. The table shows roughly 580,000 distinct CDR3 sequences, with approximately 14% occurring only once. The sample was blood. This clonotype originated in a woman in her thirties with Graves' hyperthyroidism that later progressed to Graves' ophthalmopathy.

The CDR3 sequence: CASEGMNTEAFF. In DNA form, the CDR3 reads TGTGCCAGCGAAGGCATGAACACTGAAGCTTTCTTT. The chain carries TRBV3-1 and TRBJ1-1; D not certain. The CDR3 extends over 12 amino acids. Per the germline V gene, CDR1 is LGHDT and CDR2 is YNNKEL (reference sequence). Deletions cut 8 bases from V and 0 bases from J, with 7 bases between.